This T cell receptor beta chain was recorded in a study of blood T cell repertoires in COVID-19 (dated by TCRdb to the early 2020s). For the study in its entirety: Collaborator samples came from the United States, Italy and Spain and covered acute and convalescent phases of COVID-19. Sample metadata almost always included a de-identified subject ID, COVID-19 status, age in years and sex. Deeply sampled blood TCRbeta repertoires from subjects exposed to, actively infected with, or recovered from COVID-19 were included in the dataset. Samples were obtained from the ongoing ImmuneRACE study (first 160 participants) and from some 1,300 subjects provided by 6 global collaborators. Where available, HLA class I and class II types were taken from metadata supplied by the sample provider and were not determined by assay-based typing. The prospective study material was composed of cDNA or gDNA derived from T cells, B-cell-depleted T cells, or PBMCs. The repertoires were released in a freely available public database intended as a resource for research on the immune response to SARS-CoV-2.

The immunoSEQ Assay, a bias-controlled multiplex PCR, was used to amplify TCRbeta CDR3 regions from genomic DNA. In the paper's pipeline: The number of nucleated cells in each sample was estimated from the amplification of reference gene primers within the assay. To quantify the absolute abundance of each unique TCRbeta CDR3 rearrangement, sequence reads were collapsed and filtered. For each sample, productive Simpson clonality was calculated as the square root of Simpson's diversity index over productive rearrangements. TCRdb mirrors the immuneACCESS table, restricted to in-frame sequences. Some clones are absent from its copies; in checked studies, under half trace to an unresolved V gene, and the reason for the others is unknown. For V, J and clone size, that table is used; D and trimming come from the DNA. A total of over 60,000 clones appear in this sample, 88% of them only once. Less than 3% of the sample is taken by the ten largest.

CDR1 and CDR2 are read off the germline V gene (reference sequence) as PRHDT and FYEKMQ. The CDR3, from cysteine to phenylalanine, totals 13 residues. The DNA shown is the 39-base CDR3, in frame from base 1. Unmatched junction bases come to 4, with V trimmed by 8 bases and J by 2 bases. Whole blood was collected in K2EDTA tubes by collaborating institutions according to the institutions' own protocols. For TCRbeta analysis, collaborators shipped samples as frozen whole blood, isolated PBMCs, or DNA extracted from either of those sample types. Concerning this clone: Its antigen is still unknown. Qualities for individual bases were not recorded, and no much larger clone is one base off.

Broad study findings and their caveats: The quantity of clinical and demographic metadata differed by source and by participant and was supplied without curation.

This receptor was identified in a man between 70 and 80 years old with active or convalescent COVID-19. This sequence uses TRBV13 and TRBJ2-7, and 9 junctional nucleotides match TRBD1. The sequencing input was peripheral blood. The CDR3 reads as follows: CASARTGAYEQYF. The nucleotides are TGTGCCAGCGCCAGGACAGGGGCCTACGAGCAGTACTTC.